Below are 23 T cell receptor beta chains sequenced from a single sample in a study of blood T cell repertoires in COVID-19. Measured with immunoSEQ multiplex PCR; TCRdb has only the in-frame clones, and not every one. The sample contains 30,000 to 45,000 clones, less than 90% of which appear only once. Input material: peripheral blood. All receptors come from a man in his 70s with acute or convalescent COVID-19.

V usage is TRBV13 and J usage is TRBJ2-1; TRBD2 agrees at 7 bases. Germline loops: CDR1 PRHDT, CDR2 FYEKMQ (reference sequence). CDR3 size: 16 residues. J was trimmed by 4 bases and V by 2 bases; bases with no gene match: 8. The CDR3 nucleotides are TGTGCCAGCAGCTTAAACGGGCCTAGCGGTTACAATGAGCAGTTCTTC. It encodes CASSLNGPSGYNEQFF.

This clone is medium-sized within its sample. The chain has TRBV2 and TRBJ1-4; TRBD1 agrees at 7 bases. This CDR3 spans 14 amino acids. Losses at the gene ends were 6 bases for V and 8 bases for J; bases not matched to a gene: 9. Germline V gives CDR1 SNHLY, CDR2 FYNNEI. The CDR3 region has the DNA TGTGCCAGCAGAACAACAGGGGCCGGGGAAAAACTGTTTTTT. Its protein product is CASRTTGAGEKLFF.

The chain links TRBV4-2 to TRBJ2-6, with D maybe TRBD1 (5 bases). Between the trimmed V and J ends, which lost 3 bases and 0 bases, there was a span of 24 bases. This CDR3 region has 21 residues. Germline V CDR1 and CDR2: LGHNA, YNFKEQ. The CDR3: CASSHNPPVRRVPSGANVLTF. CDR3 bases: TGTGCCAGCAGCCACAACCCTCCCGTACGCAGGGTCCCCTCTGGGGCCAACGTCCTGACTTTC.

The chain combines TRBV3-1 (or the pseudogene TRBV3-2) with TRBJ2-5, with D perhaps matching TRBD1 (6 bases). Trimming took off 6 bases at V and 8 bases at J, with 19 bases between the two ends. Germline CDR1 LGHDT, CDR2 YNNKEL (reference sequence). This CDR3 is 14 amino acids long. As DNA, the CDR3 is TGTGCCAGCAGGCAACTCCTAGGACAGAAAACCCAGTACTTC. Translated, it gives CASRQLLGQKTQYF.

This clone is a singleton in its sample. The chain is built from TRBV5-4 and TRBJ1-2, with D possibly being TRBD1 (6 bases). Trimming left V 4 bases short and J 10 bases short, with 17 bases between. The germline V gene encodes CDR1 SGHNT and CDR2 YYREEE (reference sequence). The CDR3 is 13 residues long. The DNA for the CDR3 is TGTGCCAGCAGCGCGACAGGCCTCATAGACTACACCTTC. Encoded protein: CASSATGLIDYTF.

The genes are TRBV5-4 and TRBJ1-1, with 8 bases lining up with TRBD1. The J segment lost 3 bases and the V segment lost 2 bases, leaving 3 bases of the junction unmatched. The length of the CDR3 is 14 residues. CDR1 and CDR2 (germline): SGHNT, YYREEE (reference sequence). The CDR3 bases are TGTGCCAGCAGCTTTGACAGGGGATACACTGAAGCTTTCTTT. It translates to CASSFDRGYTEAFF.

V gene TRBV6-2 or TRBV6-3 combines with J gene TRBJ1-5; the match to TRBD1 covers 9 bases. V lost 6 bases and J lost 15; bases outside the gene matches: 15. Per the germline V gene, CDR1 is MNHEY and CDR2 is SVGEGT. The CDR3 spans 14 residues. CDR3 loop: CASSIGDRVKGGHF. The CDR3 region has the DNA TGTGCCAGCAGCATAGGGGACAGGGTCAAGGGGGGGCATTTT.

The chain employs TRBV5-4 and TRBJ1-6, with a possible D match to TRBD1 (5 bases). The CDR3 sequence is 14 residues long. Germline V lookup: CDR1 SGHNT, CDR2 YYREEE (reference sequence). V was clipped by 4 bases and J by 6 bases, with 11 bases between them. DNA of the CDR3: TGTGCCAGCAGCCCAGAGACAGCTAATTCACCCCTCCACTTT. Its translation: CASSPETANSPLHF.

This clone has only one observation. The rearrangement joins TRBV5-8 to TRBJ2-1; 10 nucleotides line up with TRBD2. Germline trimming cut 4 bases from V and 4 bases from J; bases unmatched to any gene: 8. The CDR3 runs to 16 residues. Germline V lookup: CDR1 SGHTS, CDR2 YDEGEE. This chain's CDR3 is CASSQPTSGLYNEQFF. CDR3 nucleotides: TGTGCCAGCAGCCAACCGACTAGCGGGCTTTACAATGAGCAGTTCTTC.

In its sample, this clone was seen once. V and J are TRBV9 and TRBJ1-5, with a possible D match to TRBD1 (5 bases). The CDR3 runs 15 residues. With 4 bases removed from V and 5 bases from J, the gap between germline ends came to 16 bases. Germline CDR1 reads SGDLS; CDR2 reads YYNGEE. The CDR3 DNA reads TGTGCCAGCAGCCCCCGGGGGGGAATGGATCAGCCCCAGCATTTT. Protein product: CASSPRGGMDQPQHF.

CDR3 bases: TGTGCCAGCAGCCAAGCGACCAGCGGGTTCACTGGCGAGCAGTACTTC. It translates to CASSQATSGFTGEQYF. The rearrangement links TRBV3-1 (or the pseudogene TRBV3-2) to TRBJ2-7; maybe TRBD2 (6 bases). Trimming shortened V by 1 base and J by 6 bases, and 19 bases separated the two germline ends. CDR1 LGHDT and CDR2 YNNKEL come from the germline V gene (reference sequence). The CDR3 loop spans 16 amino acids.

This clone was picked up one time. The V and J genes are TRBV7-9 and TRBJ1-5, with 7 bases aligning to TRBD1. V lost 4 bases to trimming and J lost 0 bases; unmatched junction nucleotides: 3. CDR1 is SEHNR and CDR2 is FQNEAQ in the germline V gene (reference sequence). This CDR3 comprises 15 residues. Written as DNA, the CDR3 is TGTGCCAGCAGCTCAGACAGGGTTAGCAATCAGCCCCAGCATTTT. Its translation: CASSSDRVSNQPQHF.

This clone has more than one count but fewer than ten. In the same sample, other DNA sequences code for this CDR3. V and J are TRBV7-2 and TRBJ1-1; maybe TRBD1 (6 bases). The CDR3 loop spans 13 amino acids. Germline CDR1 reads SGHTA; CDR2 reads FQGNSA. With 3 bases removed from V and 1 base from J, the gap between germline ends came to 6 bases. CDR3 DNA sequence: TGTGCCAGCAGCTTGGACAGGAACACTGAAGCTTTCTTT. It is translated as CASSLDRNTEAFF.

This sequence joins TRBV21-1 and TRBJ1-2. TRBV21-1 is noted as a pseudogene. CDR3 length equals 11 residues. The CDR3 DNA is TGTGCCAGCAGCGCGGCGGATGGCTACACCTTC. This sequence encodes CASSAADGYTF.

This clone was observed a handful of times. The chain recombines TRBV7-6 with TRBJ1-5; D is unclear. Germline lookup yields CDR1 SGHVS and CDR2 FNYEAQ. The V end was cut by 2 bases, the J end by 12 bases, with 14 bases between. The CDR3 has 13 residues. CDR3 sequence: CASSLSQRTDQHF. CDR3 bases: TGTGCCAGCAGCTTAAGTCAGCGGACGGACCAGCATTTT.

This chain links TRBV7-9 with TRBJ2-1; 9 bases line up with TRBD2. Germline V gives CDR1 SEHNR, CDR2 FQNEAQ (reference sequence). V shed 4 bases and J 8 bases; nucleotides not matched to a gene: 6. The CDR3 sequence is 14 residues long. Here the CDR3 DNA reads TGTGCCAGCAGCTCGACTAGCGGCGGTTATGAGCAGTTCTTC. This gives the protein CASSSTSGGYEQFF.

The chain couples TRBV6-5 to TRBJ1-1; D perhaps matches TRBD1 (6 bases). Germline loops: CDR1 MNHEY, CDR2 SVGAGI. The CDR3 spans 14 residues. V was clipped by 4 bases and J by 4 bases, with 13 bases between them. The DNA of the CDR3 is TGTGCCAGCAGTTCAAACAGGGTTCCCACTGAAGCTTTCTTT. It specifies CASSSNRVPTEAFF.

This chain uses TRBV11-2 with TRBJ1-4; D gene ambiguous. V was pared by 5 bases and J by 4 bases, with 14 bases between. The CDR3 contains 15 residues. Germline V gene sequence: CDR1 SGHAT, CDR2 FQNNGV. The CDR3 DNA is TGTGCCAGCAGCCTTACGGTGCAACTTAATGAAAAACTGTTTTTT. Translated, it gives CASSLTVQLNEKLFF.

This chain links TRBV9 with TRBJ2-1; weak D call: TRBD2 (5 bases). CDR1 and CDR2 from the germline V gene are SGDLS and YYNGEE. Trimming took off 3 bases at V and 7 bases at J, with 17 bases between the two ends. The CDR3 covers 15 residues. This CDR3 is CASSELNLPGNEQFF. In nucleotides, the CDR3 is TGTGCCAGCAGCGAACTGAATCTCCCGGGGAATGAGCAGTTCTTC.

The chain links TRBV5-1 to TRBJ2-7; TRBD1 matches 7 bases. CDR1 SGHRS and CDR2 YFSETQ come from the germline V gene. V was clipped by 1 base and J by 2 bases; unmatched bases: 6. This CDR3 is 15 amino acids long. The CDR3 loop is CASSLMPQGAYEQYF. CDR3 bases: TGCGCCAGCAGCTTGATGCCCCAGGGGGCCTACGAGCAGTACTTC.

The chain employs TRBV2 and TRBJ2-2; no clear D gene. Germline CDR1 reads SNHLY; CDR2 reads FYNNEI. CDR3 length equals 14 residues. The V gene lost 6 bases and the J gene lost 1 base, with 9 bases spanning the gap. As DNA, the CDR3 is TGTGCCAGCAGACCTGACAAGAACACCGGGGAGCTGTTTTTT. Amino acids: CASRPDKNTGELFF.

The rearrangement uses TRBV6-2 or TRBV6-3 and TRBJ2-1; 12 bases align to TRBD2. CDR3 length: 13 residues. Trimming took 5 bases from V and 10 from J; bases not matched to a gene: 3. Germline-derived CDR1 and CDR2 are MNHEY and SVGEGT. The CDR3 loop is CASSLAGGDEQFF. For the CDR3, the DNA is TGTGCCAGCAGTCTAGCGGGAGGGGACGAGCAGTTCTTC.

This chain uses TRBV14 with TRBJ1-1; D unclear. Germline V CDR1 and CDR2: SGHDN, FVKESK. Trimming left V 4 bases short and J 5 bases short, with 11 bases between. The CDR3 covers 13 residues. The CDR3 sequence: CASSLNSGTEAFF. CDR3 DNA sequence: TGTGCCAGCAGCCTAAACAGTGGGACTGAAGCTTTCTTT.